The 15 T cell receptor beta chains in this list originate from one sample, sequenced in a study of low-dose radiotherapy and immunotherapy resistance in tumors. The time point is: before trial treatment. With TRAV- and TRBV-specific primers, first-strand cDNA was made, covering the alpha and beta chains. PCR amplification of the TCRs was performed with Phusion for 20 PCR cycles, and it relied on a constant-region primer together with a V-primer adapter. Via MiXCR, TCRdb re-called the reads, giving one row per CDR3 protein. The sample lists some 88,000 distinct CDR3 sequences, more than 8.5% occurring once. Sequencing used PBMCs, obtained before treatment. These receptors were obtained from a male donor with prostate cancer.

The table lists this clonotype with many counts. V gene TRBV5-4 combines with J gene TRBJ2-2, with 8 bases fitting TRBD1. CDR1 and CDR2 from the germline V gene are SGHNT and YYREEE (reference sequence). CDR3 length equals 15 residues. The J segment lost 4 bases and the V segment lost 0 bases, leaving 2 bases of the junction unmatched. CDR3 sequence: CASSLGQGTTGELFF. In DNA form, the CDR3 reads TGTGCCAGCAGCTTGGGACAGGGGACCACCGGGGAGCTGTTTTTT.

In its sample, this clonotype was seen many times. The chain joins TRBV12-3 or TRBV12-4 to TRBJ2-3; 8 bases are a match to TRBD1. With 6 bases clipped from V and 0 bases from J, the junction kept 5 bases outside the gene matches. The CDR3 is 15 amino acids. CDR3 sequence reads: CASSLRDRSTDTQYF. The DNA for the CDR3 is TGTGCCAGCAGCCTCCGGGACAGGAGCACAGATACGCAGTATTTT.

This clonotype was counted ten times or more. The rearrangement uses TRBV12-3 or TRBV12-4 and TRBJ2-1, with TRBD2 identical over 8 bases. Trimming at V came to 6 bases and at J to 0 bases, leaving 4 bases not matched to a gene. CDR3 length: 15 amino acids. The CDR3 spells CASSTGTSSYNEQFF. The CDR3 nucleotides read TGTGCCAGCAGCACCGGGACTAGCTCCTACAATGAGCAGTTCTTC.

This clonotype was recorded at least ten times. The chain couples TRBV20-1 to TRBJ1-3, with TRBD1 matching over 9 bases. From germline, CDR1 is DFQATT and CDR2 SNEGSKA (reference sequence). This CDR3 region has 14 residues. The CDR3 DNA is TGCTCCGCTATGACAGGGGGTAAAGGAAACACCATATATTTT. The encoded protein is CSAMTGGKGNTIYF.

Ten or more counts support this clonotype. The chain joins TRBV28 to TRBJ2-2; 9 bases align to TRBD2. The CDR3 covers 17 residues. Germline V gene data show CDR1 as MDHEN and CDR2 as SYDVKM. Unmatched junction bases numbered 10, after V lost 4 bases and J lost 4 bases. The CDR3 loop is CASSSFSGSSVTGELFF. CDR3 in DNA: TGTGCCAGCAGTTCCTTTAGCGGGAGTTCGGTCACCGGGGAGCTGTTTTTT.

This clonotype showed up many times. The J gene is TRBJ1-5, the V gene TRBV30; the D is unclear. Germline assignment: CDR1 GTSNPN and CDR2 SVGIG (reference sequence). The CDR3 has 12 amino acids. V dropped 5 bases and J dropped 2 bases, with 7 bases sitting between them. The CDR3 region is CAWQSGNQPQHF. The CDR3 DNA sequence: TGTGCCTGGCAGTCAGGCAATCAGCCCCAGCATTTT. Supplemented by reference TRBV30 and TRBJ1-5, the full variable domain reads SQTIHQWPATLVQPVGSPLSLECTVEGTSNPNLYWYRQAAGRGLQLLFYSVGIGQISSEVPQNLSASRPQDRQFILSSKKLLLSDSGFYLCAWQSGNQPQHFGDGTRLSIL.

This clonotype was recorded at least ten times. The chain combines TRBV19 with TRBJ2-7; no firm D call. CDR1 and CDR2 from the germline V gene are LNHDA and SQIVND (reference sequence). V shed 3 bases and J shed 3 bases, with 9 bases lying between them. This CDR3 has 13 amino acids. The CDR3 nucleotides are TGTGCCAGTAGTATCCACTCCTTCTACGAGCAGTACTTC. It is translated as CASSIHSFYEQYF. Together with reference TRBV19 and TRBJ2-7, the CDR3 gives the full variable domain: DGGITQSPKYLFRKEGQNVTLSCEQNLNHDAMYWYRQDPGQGLRLIYYSQIVNDFQKGDIAEGYSVSREKKESFPLTVTSAQKNPTAFYLCASSIHSFYEQYFGPGTRLTVT.

This clonotype was seen at least ten times. This rearrangement joins TRBV6-4 to TRBJ2-6, with TRBD2 as a possible D gene (5 bases). Germline V gene lookup returns CDR1 MRHNA and CDR2 SNTAGT. The CDR3 covers 17 residues. The V and J ends lost 4 bases and 0 bases respectively, with 13 bases between them. The CDR3 DNA sequence: TGTGCCAGCAGTGTCGAGGGCAGTAGCTCTGGGGCCAACGTCCTGACTTTC. This codes for CASSVEGSSSGANVLTF.

On this clonotype itself: A far more abundant clone sits one base away, making this likely a read error. The chain carries TRBV29-1 and TRBJ2-4; TRBD2 matches at 12 bases. Germline V gives CDR1 SQVTM, CDR2 ANQGSEA. The CDR3 is 16 amino acids. This CDR3 is CSLVGPGLAGIGEQYF. CDR3 nucleotides: TGCAGTCTTGTTGGACCCGGACTAGCGGGAATCGGTGAGCAGTACTTC.

Many counts were recorded for this clonotype. The chain employs TRBV5-1 and TRBJ2-6; 9 bases align to TRBD1. Germline CDR1 is SGHRS and CDR2 is YFSETQ. J was trimmed by 0 bases and V by 4 bases; bases with no gene match: 5. The CDR3 length is 17 residues. CDR3 sequence: CASSPGQGDSGANVLTF. CDR3 nucleotide sequence: TGCGCCAGCAGCCCGGGACAGGGAGACTCTGGGGCCAACGTCCTGACTTTC.

This clonotype has ten or more counts. V usage is TRBV6-5 and J usage is TRBJ2-7, with D maybe TRBD1 (7 bases). Trimming took off 0 bases at V and 1 base at J, with 10 bases between the two ends. CDR1 and CDR2 from the germline V gene are MNHEY and SVGAGI. The CDR3 totals 15 residues. CDR3 in DNA: TGTGCCAGCAGTTACTCGACAGGGAGGTCCTACGAGCAGTACTTC. As protein: CASSYSTGRSYEQYF.

This clonotype showed up many times. The V call is TRBV6-1, the J call TRBJ2-5, with D uncertain. V lost 1 base, J lost 0 bases, and 12 bases lay in between. Germline V lookup: CDR1 MNHNS, CDR2 SASEGT. CDR3 length equals 16 residues. CDR3: CASSEGVMTHQETQYF. Here the CDR3 DNA reads TGTGCCAGCAGTGAAGGAGTTATGACCCACCAAGAGACCCAGTACTTC.

This clonotype appeared many times. The rearrangement joins TRBV6-2 or TRBV6-3 to TRBJ2-7; possibly TRBD2 for D (6 bases). V was cut by 6 bases and J by 3 bases, with 15 bases left in between. Germline CDR1 is MNHEY and CDR2 is SVGEGT. This CDR3 is built from 14 residues. CDR3: CASRSNSGDYEQYF. The DNA of the CDR3 is TGTGCCAGCAGGTCGAATAGCGGAGACTACGAGCAGTACTTC.

This clonotype was seen ten or more times. The genes are TRBV7-3 and TRBJ2-2; maybe TRBD2 (5 bases). Trimming left V 7 bases short and J 3 bases short, with 15 bases between. This CDR3 has 15 residues. The germline gives CDR1 SGHTA, CDR2 FQGTGA. In nucleotides, the CDR3 is TGTGCCAGCATCCCACGACGGGGAGACACCGGGGAGCTGTTTTTT. Translated: CASIPRRGDTGELFF.

This clonotype has a count of ten or more. J is TRBJ2-1 and V is TRBV29-1; 10 bases are shared with TRBD1. The V segment lost 3 bases and the J segment 7 bases; nucleotides outside the gene matches: 3. In germline, CDR1 is SQVTM, CDR2 ANQGSEA. The CDR3 runs 13 residues. CDR3 in amino acids: CSVERGQGNEQFF. CDR3 bases: TGCAGCGTTGAGCGGGGACAGGGGAATGAGCAGTTCTTC.